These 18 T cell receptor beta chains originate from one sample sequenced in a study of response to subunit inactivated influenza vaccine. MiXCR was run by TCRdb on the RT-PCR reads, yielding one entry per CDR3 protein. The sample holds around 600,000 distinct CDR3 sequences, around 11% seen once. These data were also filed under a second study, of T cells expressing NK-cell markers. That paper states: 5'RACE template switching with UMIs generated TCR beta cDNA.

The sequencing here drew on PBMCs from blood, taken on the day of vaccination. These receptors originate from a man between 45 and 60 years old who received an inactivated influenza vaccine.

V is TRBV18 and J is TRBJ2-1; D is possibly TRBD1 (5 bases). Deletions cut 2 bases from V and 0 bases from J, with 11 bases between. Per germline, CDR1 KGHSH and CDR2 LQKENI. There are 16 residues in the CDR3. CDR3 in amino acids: CASSPGSQGSYNEQFF. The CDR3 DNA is TGTGCCAGCTCACCAGGGTCGCAGGGCTCCTACAATGAGCAGTTCTTC. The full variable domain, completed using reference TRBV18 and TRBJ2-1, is NAGVMQNPRHLVRRRGQEARLRCSPMKGHSHVYWYRQLPEEGLKFMVYLQKENIIDESGMPKERFSAEFPKEGPSILRIQQVVRGDSAAYFCASSPGSQGSYNEQFFGPGTRLTVL.

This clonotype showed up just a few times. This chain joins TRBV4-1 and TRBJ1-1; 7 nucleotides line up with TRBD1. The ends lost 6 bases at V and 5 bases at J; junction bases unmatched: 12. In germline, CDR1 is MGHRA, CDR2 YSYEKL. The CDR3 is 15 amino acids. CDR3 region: CASSPTLQGGTEAFF. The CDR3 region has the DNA TGCGCCAGCAGTCCGACACTTCAGGGGGGTACTGAAGCTTTCTTT.

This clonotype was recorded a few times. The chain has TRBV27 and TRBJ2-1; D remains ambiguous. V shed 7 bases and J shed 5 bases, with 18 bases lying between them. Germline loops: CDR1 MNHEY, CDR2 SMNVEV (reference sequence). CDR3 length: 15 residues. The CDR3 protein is CASTKGNVPDNEQFF. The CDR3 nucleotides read TGTGCCAGCACCAAAGGTAATGTGCCAGACAATGAGCAGTTCTTC.

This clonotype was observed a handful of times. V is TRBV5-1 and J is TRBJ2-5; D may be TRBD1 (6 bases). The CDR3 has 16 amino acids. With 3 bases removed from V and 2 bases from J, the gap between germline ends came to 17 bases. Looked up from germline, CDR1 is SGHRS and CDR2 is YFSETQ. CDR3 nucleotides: TGCGCCAGCAGCTGGGGGCGTTCAACAGTTCAAGAGACCCAGTACTTC. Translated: CASSWGRSTVQETQYF.

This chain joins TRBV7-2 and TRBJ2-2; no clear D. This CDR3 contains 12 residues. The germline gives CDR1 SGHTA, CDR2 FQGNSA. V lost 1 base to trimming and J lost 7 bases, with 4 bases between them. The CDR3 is CASSLVVGELFF. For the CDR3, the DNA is TGTGCCAGCAGCTTAGTTGTCGGGGAGCTGTTTTTT.

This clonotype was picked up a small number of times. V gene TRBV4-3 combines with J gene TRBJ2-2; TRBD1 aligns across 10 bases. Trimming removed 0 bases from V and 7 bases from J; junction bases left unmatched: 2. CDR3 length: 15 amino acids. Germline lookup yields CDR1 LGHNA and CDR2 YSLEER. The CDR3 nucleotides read TGCGCCAGCAGCCAAGAGACAGGGGGCATCGGGGAGCTGTTTTTT. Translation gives CASSQETGGIGELFF.

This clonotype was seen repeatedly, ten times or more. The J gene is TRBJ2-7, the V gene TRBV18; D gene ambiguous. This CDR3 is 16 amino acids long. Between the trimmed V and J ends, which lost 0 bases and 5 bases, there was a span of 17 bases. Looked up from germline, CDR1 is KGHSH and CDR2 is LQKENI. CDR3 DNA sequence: TGTGCCAGCTCACCACCCGGTTTAGGACGCCCCCACGAGCAGTACTTC. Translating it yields CASSPPGLGRPHEQYF.

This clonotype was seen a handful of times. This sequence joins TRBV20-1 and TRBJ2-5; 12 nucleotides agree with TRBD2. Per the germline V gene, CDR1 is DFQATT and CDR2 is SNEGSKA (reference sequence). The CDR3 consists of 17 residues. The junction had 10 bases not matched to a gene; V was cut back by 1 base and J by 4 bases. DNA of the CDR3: TGCAGTGCTAGAGCTCCTAGCGGGAGGGCCTTGGGAGAGACCCAGTACTTC. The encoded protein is CSARAPSGRALGETQYF.

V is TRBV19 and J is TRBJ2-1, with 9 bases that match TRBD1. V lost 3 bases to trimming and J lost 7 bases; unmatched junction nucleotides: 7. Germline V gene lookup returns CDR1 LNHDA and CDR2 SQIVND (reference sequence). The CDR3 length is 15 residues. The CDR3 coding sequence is TGTGCCAGTAGTATGGCCGGGACAGGGCGTAATGAGCAGTTCTTC. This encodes CASSMAGTGRNEQFF.

The CDR3 sequence is CASSQSLVSGANVLTF. The CDR3 DNA reads TGCGCCAGCAGCCAAAGCCTCGTCTCTGGGGCCAACGTCCTGACTTTC. V usage is TRBV4-3 and J usage is TRBJ2-6; D remains ambiguous. CDR1 is LGHNA and CDR2 is YSLEER in the germline V gene. V was cut by 2 bases and J by 0 bases, with 8 bases left in between. The CDR3 is 16 residues long.

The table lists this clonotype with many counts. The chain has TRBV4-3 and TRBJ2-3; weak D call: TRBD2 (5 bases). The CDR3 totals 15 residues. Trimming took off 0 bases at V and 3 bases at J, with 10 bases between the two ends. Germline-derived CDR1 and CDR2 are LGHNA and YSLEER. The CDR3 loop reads CASSQDISGTDTQYF. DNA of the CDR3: TGCGCCAGCAGCCAAGATATATCGGGGACAGATACGCAGTATTTT.

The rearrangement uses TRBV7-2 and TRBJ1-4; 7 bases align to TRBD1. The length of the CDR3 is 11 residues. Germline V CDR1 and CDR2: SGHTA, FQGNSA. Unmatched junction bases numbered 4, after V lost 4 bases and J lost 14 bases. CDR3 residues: CASSWRGQLFF. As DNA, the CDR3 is TGTGCCAGCAGCTGGAGGGGACAGCTGTTTTTT.

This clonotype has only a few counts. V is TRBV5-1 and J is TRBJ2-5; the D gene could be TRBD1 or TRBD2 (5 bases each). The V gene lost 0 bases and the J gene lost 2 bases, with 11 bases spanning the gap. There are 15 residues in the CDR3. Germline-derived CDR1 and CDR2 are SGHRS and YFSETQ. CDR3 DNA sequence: TGCGCCAGCAGCTTGGAGGGGACGAATCAAGAGACCCAGTACTTC. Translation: CASSLEGTNQETQYF. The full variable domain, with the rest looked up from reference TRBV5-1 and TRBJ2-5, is KAGVTQTPRYLIKTRGQQVTLSCSPISGHRSVSWYQQTPGQGLQFLFEYFSETQRNKGNFPGRFSGRQFSNSRSEMNVSTLELGDSALYLCASSLEGTNQETQYFGPGTRLLVL.

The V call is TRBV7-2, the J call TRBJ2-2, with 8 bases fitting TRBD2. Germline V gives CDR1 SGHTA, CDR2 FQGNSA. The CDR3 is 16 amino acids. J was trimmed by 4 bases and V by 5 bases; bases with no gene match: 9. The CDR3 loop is CASSPRWSGGTGELFF. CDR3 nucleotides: TGTGCCAGCAGCCCGAGATGGAGCGGGGGCACCGGGGAGCTGTTTTTT.

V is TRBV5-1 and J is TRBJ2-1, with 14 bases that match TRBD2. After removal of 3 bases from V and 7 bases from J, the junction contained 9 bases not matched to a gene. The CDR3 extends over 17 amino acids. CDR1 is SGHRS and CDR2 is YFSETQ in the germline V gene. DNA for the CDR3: TGCGCCAGCAGCTCGACTAGCGGGAGGGCCATACTGAATGAGCAGTTCTTC. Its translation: CASSSTSGRAILNEQFF.

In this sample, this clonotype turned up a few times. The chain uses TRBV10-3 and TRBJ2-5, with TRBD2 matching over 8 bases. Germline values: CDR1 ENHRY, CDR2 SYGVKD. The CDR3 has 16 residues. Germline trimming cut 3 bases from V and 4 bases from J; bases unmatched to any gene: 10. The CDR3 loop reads CAISDGATGLVETQYF. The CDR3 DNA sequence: TGTGCCATCAGTGACGGCGCCACGGGACTAGTAGAGACCCAGTACTTC.

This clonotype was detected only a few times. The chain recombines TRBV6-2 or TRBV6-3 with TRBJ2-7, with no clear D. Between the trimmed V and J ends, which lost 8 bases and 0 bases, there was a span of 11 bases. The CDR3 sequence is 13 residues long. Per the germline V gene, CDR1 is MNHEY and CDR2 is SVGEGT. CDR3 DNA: TGTGCCAGCTACCGGGCGGACTCCTACGAGCAGTACTTC. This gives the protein CASYRADSYEQYF.

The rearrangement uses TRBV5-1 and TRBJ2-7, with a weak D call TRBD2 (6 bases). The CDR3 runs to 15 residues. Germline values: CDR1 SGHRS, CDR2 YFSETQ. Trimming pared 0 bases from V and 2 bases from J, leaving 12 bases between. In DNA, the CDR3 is TGCGCCAGCAGCTTGGATGACGGGAGAACCTACGAGCAGTACTTC. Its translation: CASSLDDGRTYEQYF.